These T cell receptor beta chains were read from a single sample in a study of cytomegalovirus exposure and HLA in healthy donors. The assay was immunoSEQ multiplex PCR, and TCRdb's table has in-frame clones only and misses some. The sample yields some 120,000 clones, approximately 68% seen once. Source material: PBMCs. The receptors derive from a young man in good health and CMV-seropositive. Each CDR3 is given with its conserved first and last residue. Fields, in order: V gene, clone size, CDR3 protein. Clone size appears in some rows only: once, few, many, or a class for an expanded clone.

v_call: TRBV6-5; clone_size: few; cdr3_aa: CASSYGGQFNTEAFF
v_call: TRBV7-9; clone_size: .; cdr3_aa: CASSLGLAGGEGDTQYF
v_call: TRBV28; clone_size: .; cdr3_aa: CASSLGLAGRGSSYEQYF
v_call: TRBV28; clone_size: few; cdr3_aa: CASSAGAAYGYTF
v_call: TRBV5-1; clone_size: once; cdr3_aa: CASSHKEGWATQYF
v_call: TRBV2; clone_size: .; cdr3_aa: CASSTGPGAYEQYF
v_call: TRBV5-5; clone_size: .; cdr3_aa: CASSPLFSETQYF
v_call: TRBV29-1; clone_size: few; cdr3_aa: CSVNPDTHTEAFF
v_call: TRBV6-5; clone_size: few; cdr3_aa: CARLSRGCSGNTIYF
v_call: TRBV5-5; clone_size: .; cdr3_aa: CASSLAGRAGDTQYF
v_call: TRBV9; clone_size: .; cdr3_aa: CASSVVPARGTGELFF
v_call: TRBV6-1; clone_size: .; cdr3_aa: CASSDRDGQLPPYEQYF
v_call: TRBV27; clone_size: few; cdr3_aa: CASSLSIGPRGYIQYF
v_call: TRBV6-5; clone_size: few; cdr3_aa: CASSRDRENYGYTF
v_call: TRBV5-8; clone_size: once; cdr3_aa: CASSPTSGSNIQYF
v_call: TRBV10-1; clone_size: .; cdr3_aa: CASSESERGPTDTQYF
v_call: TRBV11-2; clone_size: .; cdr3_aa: CASSLMTSGSLQFF
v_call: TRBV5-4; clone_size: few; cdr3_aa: CASSLGQGNYGYTF
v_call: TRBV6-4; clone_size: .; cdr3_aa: CASSDSLAGNTGELFF
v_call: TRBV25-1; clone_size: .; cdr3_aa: CASSGVREKLFF
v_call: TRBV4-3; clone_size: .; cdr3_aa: CASSRWRGQETQYF
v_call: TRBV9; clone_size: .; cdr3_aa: CASSVEPGWGEQYF
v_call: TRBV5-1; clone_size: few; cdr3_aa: CASSLLDWAGELFF
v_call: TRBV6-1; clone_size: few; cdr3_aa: CASSGRQGYQPQHF
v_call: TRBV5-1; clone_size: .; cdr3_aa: CASSMTSGTDTQYF
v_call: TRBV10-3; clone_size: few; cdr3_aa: CAIRPGLGMYEQYF
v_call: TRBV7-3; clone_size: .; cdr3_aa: CASSPGVGNTIYF
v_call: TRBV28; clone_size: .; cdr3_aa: CASSLIGGASGAFF
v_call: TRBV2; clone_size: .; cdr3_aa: CASSDNYEQYF
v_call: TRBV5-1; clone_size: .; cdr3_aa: CASSLALARGVDTQYF
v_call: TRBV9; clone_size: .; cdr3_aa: CASSVVIGSGYTF
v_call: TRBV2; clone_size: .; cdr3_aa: CASSEGTSGRAGNEQFF
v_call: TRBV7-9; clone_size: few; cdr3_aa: CSSSLALRLEAFF
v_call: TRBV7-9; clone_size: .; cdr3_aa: CASSDTTSGRSNEQFF
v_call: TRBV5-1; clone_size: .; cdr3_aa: CASSLAGNQPQHF
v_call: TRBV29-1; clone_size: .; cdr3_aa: CSVVASWSSYEQYF
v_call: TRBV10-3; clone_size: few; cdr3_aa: CAIDRRSGSRETQYF
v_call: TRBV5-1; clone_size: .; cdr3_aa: CASSLGLPGQDTDTQYF
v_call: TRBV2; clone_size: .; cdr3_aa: CAILKDRAKNIQYF
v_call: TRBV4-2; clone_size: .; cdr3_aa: CASSQALADGYEQYF
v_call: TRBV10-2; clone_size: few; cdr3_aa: CASSSPSGSSYEQYF
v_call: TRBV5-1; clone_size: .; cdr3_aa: CASSLVGGKMNTEAFF
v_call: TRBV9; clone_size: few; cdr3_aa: CASSAELGTSGADTQYF
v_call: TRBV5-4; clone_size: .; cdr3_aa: CASSSKVGANYGYTF
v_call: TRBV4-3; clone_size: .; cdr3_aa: CASSQRRGTGELFF
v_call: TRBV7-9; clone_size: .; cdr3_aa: CASSLVGSLSETQYF
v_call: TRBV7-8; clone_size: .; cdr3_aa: CASSPVLSPPRFTYEQYF
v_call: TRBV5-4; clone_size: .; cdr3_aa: CASSLAGGRTTDTQYF
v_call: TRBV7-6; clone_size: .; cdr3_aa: CASSLLAGVNTGELFF